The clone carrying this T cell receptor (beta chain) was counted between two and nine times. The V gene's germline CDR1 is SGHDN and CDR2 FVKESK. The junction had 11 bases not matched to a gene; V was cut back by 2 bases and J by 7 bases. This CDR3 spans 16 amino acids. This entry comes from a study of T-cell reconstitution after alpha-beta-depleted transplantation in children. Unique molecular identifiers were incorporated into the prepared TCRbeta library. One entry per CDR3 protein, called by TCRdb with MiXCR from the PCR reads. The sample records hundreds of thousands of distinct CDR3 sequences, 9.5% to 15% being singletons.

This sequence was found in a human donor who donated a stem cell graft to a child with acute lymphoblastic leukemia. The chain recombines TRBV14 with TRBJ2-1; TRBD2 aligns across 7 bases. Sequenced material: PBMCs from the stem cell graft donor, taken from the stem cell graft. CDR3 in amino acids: CASSQRAGLRKNEQFF. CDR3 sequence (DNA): TGTGCCAGCAGCCAACGAGCGGGACTCCGGAAAAATGAGCAGTTCTTC.